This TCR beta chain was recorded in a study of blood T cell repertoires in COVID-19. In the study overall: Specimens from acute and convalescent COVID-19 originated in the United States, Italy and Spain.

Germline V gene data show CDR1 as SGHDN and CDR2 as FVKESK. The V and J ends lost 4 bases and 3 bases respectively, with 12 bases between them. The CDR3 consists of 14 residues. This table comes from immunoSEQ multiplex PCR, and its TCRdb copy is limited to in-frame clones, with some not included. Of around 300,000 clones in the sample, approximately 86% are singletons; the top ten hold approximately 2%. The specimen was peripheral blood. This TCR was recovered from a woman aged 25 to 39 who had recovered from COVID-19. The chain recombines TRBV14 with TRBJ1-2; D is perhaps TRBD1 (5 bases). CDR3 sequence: CASSPRDSDYGYTF. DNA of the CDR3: TGTGCCAGCAGCCCCCGGGACTCCGACTATGGCTACACCTTC.